This is a list of T cell receptor beta chains from one sample in a study of patients and donors after allogeneic stem cell transplantation. TCRdb called the RT-PCR reads again in MiXCR, with one record for every CDR3 protein. The table lists 150,000 to 250,000 distinct CDR3 sequences, roughly two fifths of them singletons, with about 33% in the top ten. Specimen: blood, either unsorted or a sorted T cell fraction (not recorded which). These receptors originate from a human donor who was either an allogeneic HSCT recipient or a stem cell or donor lymphocyte infusion donor (not recorded which). It is not recorded whose cells these are; they may come from a transplant donor. Each CDR3 is given with its conserved first and last residue. A D gene is named only where the DNA matches it firmly. Only some rows state a clone size, as once, few, many or a class for expanded clones.

abundance	v_gene	d_gene	j_gene	CDR3aa	CDR3nt
once	TRBV2	.	TRBJ1-1	CASSEEGETNTEAFF	TGTGCCAGCAGTGAGGAGGGAGAGACAAACACTGAAGCTTTCTTT
.	TRBV5-1	.	TRBJ2-1	CASSLSLSNEQFF	TGCGCCAGCAGCTTATCACTATCCAATGAGCAGTTCTTC
.	TRBV4-2	.	TRBJ1-1	CASSQREGPGDEAFF	TGTGCCAGCAGCCAAAGGGAAGGTCCGGGCGATGAAGCTTTCTTT
.	TRBV13	TRBD1	TRBJ2-7	CASSLATGGAKGEQYF	TGTGCCAGCAGCTTAGCGACAGGGGGCGCGAAGGGCGAGCAGTACTTC
few	TRBV29-1	.	TRBJ1-2	CSVEVGGENGYTF	TGCAGCGTTGAAGTTGGAGGGGAGAATGGCTACACCTTC
many	TRBV12-3/TRBV12-4	.	TRBJ1-2	CASSLERGAVGYTF	TGTGCCAGCAGTTTAGAAAGGGGGGCAGTGGGCTACACCTTC
.	TRBV7-3	TRBD1	TRBJ1-2	CASSLQGQGHGYTF	TGTGCCAGCAGCTTGCAGGGACAGGGCCATGGCTACACCTTC
.	TRBV6-6	.	TRBJ1-5	CASSPRPAGSNQPQHF	TGTGCCAGCAGTCCTCGCCCCGCAGGTAGCAATCAGCCCCAGCATTTT
.	TRBV19	TRBD1	TRBJ1-1	CASSIRGTGGNTEAFF	TGTGCCAGTAGTATAAGAGGGACAGGGGGAAACACTGAAGCTTTCTTT
few	TRBV19	TRBD1	TRBJ1-1	CVTGDTEAFF	TGTGTCACAGGGGACACTGAAGCTTTCTTT
.	TRBV12-3/TRBV12-4	.	TRBJ1-2	CASTEGDASYGYTF	TGTGCCAGCACCGAGGGGGACGCTAGCTATGGCTACACCTTC
few	TRBV11-2	.	TRBJ1-1	CASSSQGNTEAFF	TGTGCCAGCAGCTCACAGGGTAACACTGAAGCTTTCTTT
.	TRBV12-3/TRBV12-4	.	TRBJ1-1	CASSPPGANTEAFF	TGTGCCAGCAGTCCCCCAGGAGCCAACACTGAAGCTTTCTTT
few	TRBV7-8	.	TRBJ1-4	CASRPSPGPNEKLFF	TGTGCCAGCAGACCATCACCAGGCCCTAATGAAAAACTGTTTTTT
.	TRBV28	.	TRBJ2-7	CASSPPQGEQYF	TGTGCCAGCAGTCCCCCACAGGGCGAGCAGTACTTC
.	TRBV27	TRBD1	TRBJ1-5	CASSSTATGFFQPQHF	TGTGCCAGCAGTTCGACAGCGACAGGGTTTTTTCAGCCCCAGCATTTT
.	TRBV7-2	.	TRBJ1-1	CASSLVSNTDAFF	TGTGCCAGCAGCTTAGTTTCGAACACTGATGCTTTCTTT
.	TRBV28	.	TRBJ2-2	CASSLFVKNTGELFF	TGTGCCAGCAGTTTATTCGTCAAAAACACCGGGGAGCTGTTTTTT
once	TRBV4-2	.	TRBJ1-2	CASSQWDTDYYGYTF	TGTGCCAGCAGCCAGTGGGACACCGACTACTATGGCTACACCTTC
.	TRBV20-1	.	TRBJ2-7	CSGGPLNPYEQYF	TGCAGCGGAGGGCCTCTCAATCCCTACGAGCAGTACTTC
.	TRBV27	TRBD2	TRBJ2-3	CASSTPRGDYADTQYF	TGTGCCAGCAGTACTCCTCGGGGGGATTATGCAGATACGCAGTATTTT
.	TRBV4-2	TRBD2	TRBJ2-7	CASSPWTSGSHEQYF	TGTGCCAGCAGCCCGTGGACTAGCGGGAGCCACGAGCAGTACTTC
few	TRBV5-4	.	TRBJ1-1	CASKKNGEQAFF	TGTGCCAGCAAGAAGAACGGAGAGCAAGCTTTCTTT
few	TRBV5-4	TRBD1	TRBJ2-7	CASSLAGTALKYF	TGTGCCAGCAGCTTGGCCGGGACAGCCCTAAAGTACTTC
.	TRBV6-5	.	TRBJ2-3	CASSSRGLGAQPQYF	TGTGCCAGCAGCTCCCGAGGATTGGGGGCCCAGCCGCAGTATTTT
.	TRBV14	.	TRBJ2-2	CASRRSYGPGELFF	TGTGCCAGCAGAAGATCTTACGGTCCCGGGGAGCTGTTTTTT
.	TRBV12-5	.	TRBJ2-3	CASGSRVKFRTDTQYF	TGTGCTAGTGGTTCCAGGGTAAAGTTTCGCACAGATACGCAGTATTTT
few	TRBV11-2	TRBD1	TRBJ2-1	CASRTGTGGYNEQFF	TGTGCCAGCAGAACGGGGACAGGGGGCTACAATGAGCAGTTCTTC
.	TRBV9	.	TRBJ1-1	CASSPRRVGTNTEAFF	TGTGCCAGCAGCCCACGCCGGGTGGGGACGAACACTGAAGCTTTCTTT
.	TRBV7-2	.	TRBJ2-3	CASSQIEGVFGTQYF	TGTGCCAGCAGCCAGATAGAGGGGGTATTCGGTACGCAGTATTTT
.	TRBV5-1	TRBD2	TRBJ2-1	CASSYASGNEQFF	TGCGCCAGCAGCTACGCTAGCGGGAATGAGCAGTTCTTC
.	TRBV7-6	.	TRBJ2-1	CASSLLAGNNEQFF	TGTGCCAGCAGCTTATTGGCGGGTAACAATGAGCAGTTCTTC
many	TRBV12-3/TRBV12-4	.	TRBJ2-3	CASSLEDTQYF	TGCGCCAGCAGCTTGGAAGATACGCAGTATTTT
.	TRBV6-5	TRBD2	TRBJ2-5	CASSYSRGRTQETQYF	TGTGCCAGCAGTTATAGTCGCGGGAGGACTCAAGAGACCCAGTACTTC
.	TRBV7-2	.	TRBJ1-6	CASTFFGPLHF	TGTGCCAGCACCTTCTTTGGCCCCCTCCACTTT
.	TRBV29-1	.	TRBJ1-1	CNVEELVGGVGWNTEAFF	TGCAACGTTGAAGAGCTGGTGGGGGGCGTGGGATGGAACACTGAAGCTTTCTTT
few	TRBV4-1	.	TRBJ2-3	CASSHRTASTDTQYF	TGCGCCAGCAGCCATCGGACAGCTAGCACAGATACGCAGTATTTT
.	TRBV7-8	.	TRBJ2-3	CASSLALGDTQYF	TGTGCCAGCAGCTTAGCCCTGGGGGATACGCAGTATTTT
few	TRBV9	.	TRBJ2-2	CASSVDGRSNTGELFF	TGTGCCAGCAGCGTAGACGGGCGATCGAACACCGGGGAGCTGTTTTTT
.	TRBV5-1	.	TRBJ1-2	CASSQIDRRLANYGYTF	TGCGCCAGCAGCCAAATCGACAGGCGACTCGCTAACTATGGCTACACCTTC